This TCR beta chain was captured by sequencing in a study of cytomegalovirus exposure and HLA in healthy donors. Study findings and constraints: The authors assumed roughly uniform sequencing depth across donors for presence/absence analyses.

The PCR used 60 Vbeta and 13 Jbeta primers. Only in-frame clones appear in the TCRdb table, and some are missing; sequencing was by immunoSEQ multiplex PCR. This repertoire shows about 130,000 clones, roughly 85% found once; its top ten account for around 7%. As concerns this clone: No antigen is known for it.

V shed 5 bases and J shed 7 bases, with 23 bases lying between them. The germline CDR1 and CDR2 sequences are SGHNT and YENEEA. The CDR3 spans 17 residues. The rearrangement uses TRBV11-3 and TRBJ2-2, with D perhaps matching TRBD2 (6 bases). The receptor was isolated from a man aged 35 to 55 in good health and CMV-seropositive. The specimen was PBMCs. The CDR3 region has the DNA TGTGCCAGCAGCCTGGGGTTTGAGACTAGTCATGGCGGGGAGCTGTTTTTT. It translates to CASSLGFETSHGGELFF.